Here is one T cell receptor beta chain with its context. The data were taken from a study of blood T cell repertoires in COVID-19. Adults between roughly 18 and 95 years of age took part from 24 US areas. Recovery meant two consecutive negative NP/OP PCR tests, professional clearance, or resolved symptoms. Some clones are missing from TCRdb's copy, which holds only in-frame ones; the method was immunoSEQ multiplex PCR. The repertoire holds some 490,000 clones, with about 85% as singletons. This CDR3 is 14 amino acids long. V lost 6 bases and J 2 bases, leaving 13 bases between the germline ends. Germline loops: CDR1 LNHDA, CDR2 SQIVND (reference sequence).

The clonotype originates from a woman aged 55-69 years who had recovered from COVID-19. The sample was PBMCs or T cells enriched from blood (not recorded which). The J gene is TRBJ1-2, the V gene TRBV19; D is ambiguous. Here the CDR3 reads CASSRRLLNYGYTF. In nucleotides, the CDR3 is TGTGCCAGTAGCCGTCGTTTGTTGAACTATGGCTACACCTTC.